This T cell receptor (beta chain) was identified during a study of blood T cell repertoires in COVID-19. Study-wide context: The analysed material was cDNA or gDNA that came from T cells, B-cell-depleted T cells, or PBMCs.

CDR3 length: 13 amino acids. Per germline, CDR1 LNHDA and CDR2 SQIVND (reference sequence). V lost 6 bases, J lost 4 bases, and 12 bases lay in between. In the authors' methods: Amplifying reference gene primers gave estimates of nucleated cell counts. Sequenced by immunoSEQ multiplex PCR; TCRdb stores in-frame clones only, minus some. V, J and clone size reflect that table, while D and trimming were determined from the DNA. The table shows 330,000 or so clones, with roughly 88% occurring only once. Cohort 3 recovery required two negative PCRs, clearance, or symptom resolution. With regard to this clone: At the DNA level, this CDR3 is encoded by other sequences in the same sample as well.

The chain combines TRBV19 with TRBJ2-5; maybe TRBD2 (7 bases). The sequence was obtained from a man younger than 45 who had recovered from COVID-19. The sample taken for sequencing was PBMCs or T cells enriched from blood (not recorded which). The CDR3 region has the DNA TGTGCCAGTAGCGCCGGGGGGCGAGAGACCCAGTACTTC. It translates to CASSAGGRETQYF.